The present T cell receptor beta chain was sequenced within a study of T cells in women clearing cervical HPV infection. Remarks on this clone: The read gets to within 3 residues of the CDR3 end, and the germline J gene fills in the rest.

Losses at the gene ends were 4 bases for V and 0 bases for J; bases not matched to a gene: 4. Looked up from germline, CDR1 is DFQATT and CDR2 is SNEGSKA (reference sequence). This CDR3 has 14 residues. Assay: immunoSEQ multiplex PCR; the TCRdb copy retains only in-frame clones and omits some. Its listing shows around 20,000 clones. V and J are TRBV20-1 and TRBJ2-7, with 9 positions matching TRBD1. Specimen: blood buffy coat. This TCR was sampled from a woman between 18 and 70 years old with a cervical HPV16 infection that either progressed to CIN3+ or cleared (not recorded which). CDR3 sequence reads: CSAIDRGASYEQYF. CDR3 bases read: TGCAGTGCTATCGACAGGGGGGCCTCCTACGAG.